One and the same sample provided the 26 T cell receptor beta chains below, sequenced in a study of shared clonotypes between healthy human individuals. Repertoires were generated with immunoSEQ multiplex PCR, while TCRdb's copy carries only in-frame clones and drops some. The sample carries roughly 2.5 million clones, roughly nine tenths recorded once. Source material: naive CD4+ T cells sorted from blood. Subset of the sample: CD45RA+ positively selected. The source of these receptors is a man in his late teens or twenties in good health.

V and J are TRBV6-1 and TRBJ1-5; weak D call: TRBD1 (6 bases). This CDR3 spans 13 amino acids. V gave up 7 bases and J gave up 5 bases, with 12 bases separating them. Per germline, CDR1 MNHNS and CDR2 SASEGT. CDR3 coding DNA: TGTGCCAGCATGTGGACAGCCGATCAGCCCCAGCATTTT. Encoded protein: CASMWTADQPQHF.

The CDR3 DNA reads as TGTGCCAGCAGTCCAGGGACCCCGGGGGGTATACCCCTCCACTTT. This encodes CASSPGTPGGIPLHF. This rearrangement joins TRBV28 to TRBJ1-6; D possibly corresponds to TRBD1 (5 bases). Trimming pared 5 bases from V and 12 bases from J, leaving 20 bases between. Germline CDR1 is MDHEN and CDR2 is SYDVKM. The CDR3 is 15 residues long. Variable domain in full (rest from reference TRBV28 and TRBJ1-6): DVKVTQSSRYLVKRTGEKVFLECVQDMDHENMFWYRQDPGLGLRLIYFSYDVKMKEKGDIPEGYSVSREKKERFSLILESASTNQTSMYLCASSPGTPGGIPLHFGNGTRLTVT.

This chain uses TRBV4-1 with TRBJ2-7; D call uncertain. CDR3 length equals 14 residues. Between the trimmed V and J ends, which lost 3 bases and 4 bases, there was a span of 13 bases. CDR1 MGHRA and CDR2 YSYEKL come from the germline V gene. CDR3 in DNA: TGCGCCAGCAGCCAGTTACCGATTCTTTACGAGCAGTACTTC. It encodes CASSQLPILYEQYF.

The gene calls are TRBV4-1 and TRBJ2-7; 7 bases match TRBD1. The trim removed 2 bases at V and 7 bases at J, leaving 8 bases unmatched. The CDR3 spans 14 residues. CDR1 and CDR2 (germline): MGHRA, YSYEKL. The CDR3 nucleotides read TGCGCCAGCAGCCAAACAGGGGCCCTAAGGGAGCAGTACTTC. This sequence encodes CASSQTGALREQYF.

CDR3 in amino acids: CASSPWILDGETNTEAFF. The CDR3 bases are TGTGCCAGCTCACCATGGATTTTAGATGGGGAGACGAACACTGAAGCTTTCTTT. The chain carries TRBV18 and TRBJ1-1, with D uncertain. The germline V gene has CDR1 KGHSH and CDR2 LQKENI. The CDR3 sequence is 18 residues long. The V end was cut by 2 bases, the J end by 1 base, with 20 bases between. Full variable domain (missing parts from reference TRBV18 and TRBJ1-1): NAGVMQNPRHLVRRRGQEARLRCSPMKGHSHVYWYRQLPEEGLKFMVYLQKENIIDESGMPKERFSAEFPKEGPSILRIQQVVRGDSAAYFCASSPWILDGETNTEAFFGQGTRLTVV.

This clone appeared once. The J gene is TRBJ1-5, the V gene TRBV7-2, with no clear D. CDR3 length equals 17 residues. V lost 1 base and J 3 bases, leaving 16 bases between the germline ends. Germline V gene data show CDR1 as SGHTA and CDR2 as FQGNSA. As DNA, the CDR3 is TGTGCCAGCAGCTTAGGAGGTTTACAGCCAGACAATCAGCCCCAGCATTTT. Translation: CASSLGGLQPDNQPQHF. Variable domain in full (rest from reference TRBV7-2 and TRBJ1-5): GAGVSQSPSNKVTEKGKDVELRCDPISGHTALYWYRQSLGQGLEFLIYFQGNSAPDKSGLPSDRFSAERTGGSVSTLTIQRTQQEDSAVYLCASSLGGLQPDNQPQHFGDGTRLSIL.

The chain has TRBV4-3 and TRBJ1-2; D might be TRBD1 (6 bases). CDR3 size: 14 residues. Germline assignment: CDR1 LGHNA and CDR2 YSLEER. Trimming took off 0 bases at V and 7 bases at J, with 12 bases between the two ends. The CDR3 DNA is TGCGCCAGCAGCCAAGAAGGCAGGGGAACTGGCTACACCTTC. It yields the protein CASSQEGRGTGYTF.

The chain recombines TRBV28 with TRBJ1-2, with a tentative D call TRBD1 (5 bases). V was cut by 6 bases and J by 3 bases, with 11 bases left in between. Germline values: CDR1 MDHEN, CDR2 SYDVKM. The CDR3 covers 13 residues. CDR3 DNA: TGTGCCAGCAGAAGAGGACACGACTATGGCTACACCTTC. Translating gives CASRRGHDYGYTF.

This sequence joins TRBV7-2 and TRBJ2-6; D remains ambiguous. Trimming cost V 2 bases and J 0 bases, with 14 bases left between them. The CDR3 covers 18 residues. Germline V gene sequence: CDR1 SGHTA, CDR2 FQGNSA. This chain's CDR3 is CASSLRAAPTSGANVLTF. For the CDR3, the DNA is TGTGCCAGCAGCTTACGGGCGGCTCCGACCTCTGGGGCCAACGTCCTGACTTTC.

To note about this clone: This CDR3 is also generated by other DNA sequences in the sample. The chain is built from TRBV5-4 and TRBJ1-4, with D possibly being TRBD1 (5 bases). The ends were cut back, 3 bases at V and 2 bases at J, with 8 bases in the middle. The CDR3 consists of 14 residues. The germline V gene has CDR1 SGHNT and CDR2 YYREEE (reference sequence). The CDR3 DNA is TGTGCCAGCAGCTCTCAGGGCACTAATGAAAAACTGTTTTTT. This translates into CASSSQGTNEKLFF.

This chain connects TRBV4-3 to TRBJ2-7; D gene unclear. V lost 0 bases to trimming and J lost 0 bases, with 12 bases between them. The CDR3 runs to 16 residues. Looked up from germline, CDR1 is LGHNA and CDR2 is YSLEER. The CDR3 bases are TGCGCCAGCAGCCAAGAACGAGCGTCCCCCTCCTACGAGCAGTACTTC. Translation: CASSQERASPSYEQYF.

The chain carries TRBV5-4 and TRBJ2-7; D not certain. Trimming removed 5 bases at V and 2 bases at J, with 11 bases between. Germline-derived CDR1 and CDR2 are SGHNT and YYREEE (reference sequence). The CDR3 length is 13 residues. CDR3 sequence (DNA): TGTGCCAGCAGGCTATCTGGTACCTACGAGCAGTACTTC. Its protein product is CASRLSGTYEQYF.

V is TRBV15 and J is TRBJ1-4; D possibly corresponds to TRBD1 (6 bases). Germline V gene sequence: CDR1 LNHNV, CDR2 YYDKDF (reference sequence). Trimming left V 4 bases short and J 7 bases short, with 16 bases between. The CDR3 has 15 amino acids. Here the CDR3 reads CATSKGSGEVEKLFF. The CDR3 coding sequence is TGTGCCACCAGCAAGGGGTCAGGGGAGGTTGAAAAACTGTTTTTT.

The genes are TRBV5-6 and TRBJ1-4; 9 bases align to TRBD1. The V and J ends lost 3 bases and 0 bases, in that order; junction bases with no gene match: 9. The CDR3 length is 18 residues. CDR1 and CDR2 from the germline V gene are SGHDT and YYEEEE. The CDR3 sequence: CASSYTGQGFATNEKLFF. The CDR3 DNA is TGTGCCAGCAGCTACACGGGACAGGGATTTGCAACTAATGAAAAACTGTTTTTT.

The chain uses TRBV5-1 and TRBJ2-2; perhaps TRBD2 as D (6 bases). V shed 5 bases and J shed 0 bases, with 17 bases lying between them. Per the germline V gene, CDR1 is SGHRS and CDR2 is YFSETQ. The CDR3 length is 17 residues. The CDR3 spells CASRRGLEEANTGELFF. The CDR3 coding sequence is TGCGCCAGCAGAAGGGGACTCGAGGAAGCGAACACCGGGGAGCTGTTTTTT. Full variable domain (missing parts from reference TRBV5-1 and TRBJ2-2): KAGVTQTPRYLIKTRGQQVTLSCSPISGHRSVSWYQQTPGQGLQFLFEYFSETQRNKGNFPGRFSGRQFSNSRSEMNVSTLELGDSALYLCASRRGLEEANTGELFFGEGSRLTVL.

A remark on this clone: In the same sample, other DNA sequences code for this CDR3. V gene TRBV7-2 combines with J gene TRBJ2-7, with 7 bases fitting TRBD1. V trimming: 5 bases; J trimming: 0 bases; junction bases outside the gene matches: 4. CDR3 size: 14 residues. The germline gives CDR1 SGHTA, CDR2 FQGNSA. CDR3 bases: TGTGCCAGCAGCCCGACAGGGAACTCCTACGAGCAGTACTTC. This gives the protein CASSPTGNSYEQYF.

The chain carries TRBV10-1 and TRBJ1-3, with D unresolved. The germline CDR1 and CDR2 sequences are WNHNN and SYGVQD (reference sequence). The CDR3 is 15 residues long. Trimming shortened V by 8 bases and J by 4 bases, and 18 bases separated the two germline ends. Here the CDR3 reads CASPTGWPKGNTIYF. Here the CDR3 DNA reads TGCGCCAGCCCTACGGGGTGGCCGAAGGGAAACACCATATATTTT.

The J gene is TRBJ1-6, the V gene TRBV7-2, with D tentatively TRBD1 (5 bases). Germline V lookup: CDR1 SGHTA, CDR2 FQGNSA. The CDR3 is 16 amino acids. V was clipped by 3 bases and J by 7 bases, with 16 bases between them. CDR3 DNA: TGTGCCAGCAGCTTTGAAGGGACTCGGGAGAATTCACCCCTCCACTTT. It translates to CASSFEGTRENSPLHF. Using reference TRBV7-2 and TRBJ1-6 for the parts outside the CDR3, the full variable domain is GAGVSQSPSNKVTEKGKDVELRCDPISGHTALYWYRQSLGQGLEFLIYFQGNSAPDKSGLPSDRFSAERTGGSVSTLTIQRTQQEDSAVYLCASSFEGTRENSPLHFGNGTRLTVT.

The chain recombines TRBV28 with TRBJ2-5; D not resolved. The germline V gene encodes CDR1 MDHEN and CDR2 SYDVKM. The V and J ends lost 3 bases and 11 bases respectively, with 13 bases between them. The CDR3 is made up of 12 amino acids. CDR3 DNA sequence: TGTGCCAGCAGTTTGCCAGTGGTGGAGCAGTACTTC. This translates into CASSLPVVEQYF.

The rearrangement uses TRBV7-9 and TRBJ1-4; 7 nucleotides match TRBD1. After removal of 3 bases from V and 8 bases from J, the junction contained 6 bases not matched to a gene. CDR3 length: 14 residues. Germline V lookup: CDR1 SEHNR, CDR2 FQNEAQ (reference sequence). The CDR3 nucleotides read TGTGCCAGCAGCTTGGGGACAGCCGGCGAAAAACTGTTTTTT. Translated, it gives CASSLGTAGEKLFF.

This rearrangement joins TRBV19 to TRBJ2-7, with D perhaps TRBD2 (6 bases). Germline values: CDR1 LNHDA, CDR2 SQIVND (reference sequence). The CDR3 length is 15 residues. V lost 5 bases, J lost 5 bases, and 19 bases lay in between. The CDR3 DNA is TGTGCCAGTAGTGCCGGCAGACTAGTCAAAAACGAGCAGTACTTC. Amino acid sequence: CASSAGRLVKNEQYF.

V usage is TRBV29-1 and J usage is TRBJ2-5, with 7 positions matching TRBD1. The junction had 6 bases not matched to a gene; V was cut back by 7 bases and J by 4 bases. From germline, CDR1 is SQVTM and CDR2 ANQGSEA. The CDR3 has 12 amino acids. CDR3 loop: CSARQGIETQYF. The CDR3 DNA sequence: TGCAGCGCCAGACAGGGAATAGAGACCCAGTACTTC.

The gene calls are TRBV6-1 and TRBJ1-1; 7 bases fit TRBD1. This CDR3 is built from 14 residues. Looked up from germline, CDR1 is MNHNS and CDR2 is SASEGT. With 6 bases clipped from V and 5 bases from J, the junction kept 9 bases outside the gene matches. The CDR3: CASSQQGPGTEAFF. In nucleotides, the CDR3 is TGTGCCAGCAGCCAACAGGGGCCTGGAACTGAAGCTTTCTTT.

The V and J genes are TRBV29-1 and TRBJ2-7, with 8 positions matching TRBD2. V shed 2 bases and J 2 bases; nucleotides not matched to a gene: 8. The CDR3 contains 15 residues. Germline loops: CDR1 SQVTM, CDR2 ANQGSEA. Here the CDR3 reads CSVESRGGSTYEQYF. CDR3 sequence (DNA): TGCAGCGTTGAATCCCGGGGGGGTTCCACCTACGAGCAGTACTTC.

The rearrangement uses TRBV29-1 and TRBJ2-5, with D possibly being TRBD1 (6 bases). Germline CDR1 reads SQVTM; CDR2 reads ANQGSEA. The V gene lost 1 base and the J gene lost 5 bases, with 14 bases spanning the gap. The CDR3 is made up of 14 amino acids. CDR3: CSVEVGMGAETQYF. The CDR3 coding sequence is TGCAGCGTTGAAGTGGGGATGGGGGCTGAGACCCAGTACTTC.

This clone is a singleton in its sample. The V gene is TRBV7-9, the J gene TRBJ2-7; D call uncertain. The germline V and J ends were trimmed by 2 bases and 2 bases, with 16 bases remaining between them. CDR1 SEHNR and CDR2 FQNEAQ come from the germline V gene (reference sequence). The CDR3 is made up of 16 amino acids. CDR3 protein: CASSLPGPRSAYEQYF. The DNA for the CDR3 is TGTGCCAGCAGCTTACCCGGGCCCAGGTCGGCCTACGAGCAGTACTTC.